The clone carrying this T cell receptor (beta chain) was counted only a few times. What it recognizes is unknown. The data stem from a study of CD8+ T cells in alopecia areata. Overall study: Oral tofacitinib (5 to 10 mg twice daily) was administered to treated patients. Study results and caveats: Scalp sample data also include resident alphabeta T cells from normal skin.

Isolated RNA was reverse transcribed into cDNA used as the sequencing template. Here immunoSEQ multiplex PCR was the method, and the copy in TCRdb shows in-frame clones only, minus some. The table records under 70,000 clones, approximately 60% of them present only once. Lesional scalp punch biopsies and peripheral blood came from alopecia areata patients. PBMC-derived CD4+ and CD8+ T cells were sorted. The receptor's source is a human donor with alopecia areata. The source material was CD8+ T cells sorted from blood, sampled at week 0.

The chain's CDR3 is CAWSTGFSNQPQHF. CDR3 sequence (DNA): TGTGCCTGGTCGACGGGGTTTAGCAATCAGCCCCAGCATTTT. J is TRBJ1-5 and V is TRBV30; no clear D gene. Trimming removed 5 bases at V and 0 bases at J, with 11 bases between. Germline CDR1 is GTSNPN and CDR2 is SVGIG (reference sequence). CDR3 length: 14 amino acids.